This T cell receptor beta chain is from a study of blood T cell repertoires in COVID-19. CDR1 MDHEN and CDR2 SYDVKM come from the germline V gene. The CDR3 loop spans 14 amino acids. The V end lost 3 bases, the J end lost 5 bases, and 11 bases lay between the germline ends. Sequencing was performed with immunoSEQ multiplex PCR; in TCRdb, only in-frame clones are kept and a portion is missing. The sample shows over 15,000 clones, roughly 93% of them seen only once. Sequenced: peripheral blood. The receptor comes from a human donor in a cohort sampled during active COVID-19. This chain connects TRBV28 to TRBJ1-5, with D unclear. The CDR3 region is CASSFASSHQPQHF. In DNA, the CDR3 is TGTGCCAGCAGTTTTGCCAGTTCCCATCAGCCCCAGCATTTT.